Given below is one T cell receptor (beta chain) in context. The germline V gene encodes CDR1 KGHSH and CDR2 LQKENI. CDR3 length: 15 amino acids. V was clipped by 6 bases and J by 9 bases; unmatched bases: 13. The sample is drawn from a study of blood T cell repertoires in COVID-19. Sequencing used immunoSEQ multiplex PCR; TCRdb keeps in-frame clones, though not all of them. Here the sample spans 17,000 or so clones, over 80% being singletons. The chain recombines TRBV18 with TRBJ2-3; TRBD1 agrees at 9 bases. The sequence was obtained from a human donor in a cohort sampled during active COVID-19. Sequences were obtained from peripheral blood. The CDR3 DNA reads TGTGCCAGCTCCCGCCGGGACAGGGAGAGGATCACGCAGTATTTT. Translation: CASSRRDRERITQYF.